The 18 T cell receptor beta chains listed next were all sequenced from one sample in a study of early T cells in non-severe SARS-CoV-2 infection. TCRdb reprocessed the 5' RACE reads with MiXCR, giving one entry per CDR3 protein. The repertoire holds tens of thousands of distinct CDR3 sequences, with about 5.6% as singletons. Sequencing was performed on whole blood. The receptor set was obtained from an adult who was a healthcare worker with PCR-confirmed SARS-CoV-2 infection or an uninfected control (not recorded which).

The DNA for the CDR3 is TGTGCCTGGGACAGTATGAACACTGAAGCTTTCTTT. This gives the protein CAWDSMNTEAFF. The gene calls are TRBV30 and TRBJ1-1; TRBD1 is a possible D gene (5 bases). Germline lookup yields CDR1 GTSNPN and CDR2 SVGIG (reference sequence). Trimming shortened V by 5 bases and J by 0 bases, and 7 bases separated the two germline ends. CDR3 size: 12 residues.

This clonotype was observed many times. The chain links TRBV6-2 or TRBV6-3 to TRBJ1-1, with 9 bases matching TRBD1. This CDR3 spans 16 amino acids. Trimming cost V 5 bases and J 7 bases; bases outside gene matches: 14. Germline V gene data show CDR1 as MNHEY and CDR2 as SVGEGT. For the CDR3, the DNA is TGTGCCAGCAGTCGCGTTCTACAGGGGGCTGGGGGTGAAGCTTTCTTT. As protein: CASSRVLQGAGGEAFF.

In this sample, this clonotype turned up many times. The CDR3 sequence is CASSEQGLTQYF. The CDR3 DNA reads as TGTGCCAGCAGTGAACAGGGCCTTACGCAGTATTTT. The V and J genes are TRBV6-1 and TRBJ2-3, with D perhaps matching TRBD1 (5 bases). The CDR3 runs 12 residues. V lost 2 bases and J 8 bases, leaving 8 bases between the germline ends. Per germline, CDR1 MNHNS and CDR2 SASEGT.

At least ten counts were recorded for this clonotype. The limits of the CDR3 on the DNA are not certain, so only TCRdb's listed CDR3 is given. The chain links TRBV12-2 to TRBJ1-4; the table's D call, TRBD1, was not checked against the DNA. TRBV12-2 is given as a pseudogene. The length of the CDR3 is 15 amino acids, counting both ends. The CDR3 loop is CASRPWDRGMKNCFF.

This chain links TRBV20-1 with TRBJ2-7; 7 bases agree with TRBD2. Germline V lookup: CDR1 DFQATT, CDR2 SNEGSKA (reference sequence). Unmatched junction bases numbered 9, after V lost 4 bases and J lost 3 bases. CDR3 length equals 14 residues. CDR3 protein: CSATGTERGYEQYF. The DNA of the CDR3 is TGCAGTGCTACTGGGACCGAGCGGGGCTACGAGCAGTACTTC.

V gene TRBV7-9 combines with J gene TRBJ2-1; 9 bases are shared with TRBD2. Germline assignment: CDR1 SEHNR and CDR2 FQNEAQ (reference sequence). The junction had 3 bases not matched to a gene; V was cut back by 1 base and J by 8 bases. CDR3 length: 14 residues. The CDR3 loop is CASSLGTSVDEQFF. For the CDR3, the DNA is TGTGCCAGCAGCTTAGGGACTAGCGTGGATGAGCAGTTCTTC.

The chain joins TRBV6-5 to TRBJ2-3, with 12 bases matching TRBD2. CDR1 is MNHEY and CDR2 is SVGAGI in the germline V gene. CDR3 length: 15 residues. The J segment lost 0 bases and the V segment lost 9 bases, leaving 4 bases of the junction unmatched. The CDR3, as DNA: TGTGCCAGTCGGACTAGCGGGGCTAGCACAGATACGCAGTATTTT. This sequence encodes CASRTSGASTDTQYF.

This clonotype was seen many times. V usage is TRBV29-1 and J usage is TRBJ1-6; weak D call: TRBD1 (5 bases). CDR3 size: 14 residues. CDR1 SQVTM and CDR2 ANQGSEA come from the germline V gene. V dropped 8 bases and J dropped 8 bases, with 19 bases sitting between them. The CDR3 bases are TGCAGCTACAGGACCGGAGTTCAGGATTCACCCCTCCACTTT. Residues: CSYRTGVQDSPLHF.

In its sample, this clonotype was seen many times. The chain has TRBV7-8 and TRBJ2-1; D is possibly TRBD2 (6 bases). The germline V gene encodes CDR1 SGHVS and CDR2 FQNEAQ. Trimming removed 7 bases at V and 5 bases at J, with 15 bases between. This CDR3 contains 14 residues. The DNA for the CDR3 is TGTGCCAGCATGGGGGGACGTTTAAACAATGAGCAGTTCTTC. This translates into CASMGGRLNNEQFF.

With respect to this clonotype: The junction departs from the called germline gene at one end, perhaps through a read error. The chain joins TRBV7-3 to TRBJ2-3; a weak D match, TRBD1 (7 bases). The CDR3 extends over 14 amino acids. Germline values: CDR1 SGHTA, CDR2 FQGTGA. The chain's CDR3 is CASGGGNLADTKYF. In nucleotides, the CDR3 is TGTGCCAGCGGAGGGGGCAATTTGGCAGATACGAAGTATTTT. Combining the CDR3 with reference TRBV7-3 and TRBJ2-3 gives the whole variable domain GAGVSQTPSNKVTEKGKYVELRCDPISGHTALYWYRQSLGQGPEFLIYFQGTGAADDSGLPNDRFFAVRPEGSVSTLKIQRTERGDSAVYLCASGGGNLADTKYFGPGTRLTVL.

There are many counts of this clonotype. The chain joins TRBV5-4 to TRBJ2-5; tentatively, D is TRBD1 or TRBD2 (6 bases each). Germline CDR1 reads SGHNT; CDR2 reads YYREEE (reference sequence). V lost 6 bases to trimming and J lost 5 bases, with 20 bases between them. This CDR3 is 15 amino acids long. The CDR3 sequence is CASKQQGGGKETQYF. CDR3 DNA sequence: TGTGCCAGCAAACAACAGGGAGGAGGAAAGGAGACCCAGTACTTC.

This clonotype was recorded at least ten times. The rearrangement uses TRBV2 and TRBJ1-5; 8 nucleotides line up with TRBD1. The ends lost 7 bases at V and 3 bases at J; junction bases unmatched: 8. CDR1 is SNHLY, CDR2 FYNNEI, per germline. The CDR3 sequence is 15 residues long. The CDR3 DNA reads TGTGCCAGCATCAAAGACAGGGGCTTCAATCAGCCCCAGCATTTT. This encodes CASIKDRGFNQPQHF.

This clonotype was seen many times. The chain joins TRBV29-1 to TRBJ1-1; D gene uncertain. Germline V gives CDR1 SQVTM, CDR2 ANQGSEA. This CDR3 comprises 13 residues. Trimming cost V 0 bases and J 1 base, with 6 bases left between them. This CDR3 is CSVEDRGNTEAFF. The CDR3 nucleotides are TGCAGCGTTGAAGATCGGGGGAACACTGAAGCTTTCTTT.

This clonotype was detected only a few times. V is TRBV6-6 and J is TRBJ2-1; D call uncertain. Germline V gene lookup returns CDR1 MNHNY and CDR2 SVGAGI (reference sequence). V was clipped by 2 bases and J by 0 bases, with 8 bases between them. The CDR3 is 15 amino acids. This chain's CDR3 is CASSYKASSYNEQFF. The CDR3 bases are TGTGCCAGCAGTTACAAGGCGAGCTCCTACAATGAGCAGTTCTTC.

In its sample, this clonotype was seen many times. V and J are TRBV7-2 and TRBJ1-1, with unresolved D. Germline-derived CDR1 and CDR2 are SGHTA and FQGNSA. The CDR3 spans 14 residues. Trimming shortened V by 2 bases and J by 6 bases, and 13 bases separated the two germline ends. CDR3 sequence: CASSLNPQGSEAFF. CDR3 nucleotide sequence: TGTGCCAGCAGCTTAAACCCGCAAGGGTCTGAAGCTTTCTTT.

This clonotype has a count of ten or more. The CDR3 sequence: CASSRGYSNQPQHF. The CDR3 bases are TGTGCCAGTAGTAGGGGTTATAGCAATCAGCCCCAGCATTTT. This chain links TRBV19 with TRBJ1-5; no definite D call. Per germline, CDR1 LNHDA and CDR2 SQIVND (reference sequence). Trimming took 4 bases from V and 0 from J, leaving 7 bases between them. CDR3 length: 14 amino acids.

This clonotype was detected a few times. V gene TRBV15 combines with J gene TRBJ2-5, with 9 bases aligning to TRBD1. Germline assignment: CDR1 LNHNV and CDR2 YYDKDF (reference sequence). This CDR3 contains 17 residues. The V segment lost 0 bases and the J segment 10 bases; nucleotides outside the gene matches: 15. The CDR3: CATSRDGGTGKSRNQYF. The CDR3 DNA reads as TGTGCCACCAGCAGAGATGGTGGGACAGGGAAATCGAGGAACCAGTACTTC.

This clonotype occurred many times. The V call is TRBV7-9, the J call TRBJ2-3; D may match TRBD1 or TRBD2 (6 bases each). The germline CDR1 and CDR2 sequences are SEHNR and FQNEAQ (reference sequence). The V end was cut by 5 bases, the J end by 2 bases, with 17 bases between. This CDR3 region has 16 residues. The CDR3 nucleotides read TGTGCCAGCAGCCAAAGTAGGTCGGGGGCCACAGATACGCAGTATTTT. This sequence encodes CASSQSRSGATDTQYF.